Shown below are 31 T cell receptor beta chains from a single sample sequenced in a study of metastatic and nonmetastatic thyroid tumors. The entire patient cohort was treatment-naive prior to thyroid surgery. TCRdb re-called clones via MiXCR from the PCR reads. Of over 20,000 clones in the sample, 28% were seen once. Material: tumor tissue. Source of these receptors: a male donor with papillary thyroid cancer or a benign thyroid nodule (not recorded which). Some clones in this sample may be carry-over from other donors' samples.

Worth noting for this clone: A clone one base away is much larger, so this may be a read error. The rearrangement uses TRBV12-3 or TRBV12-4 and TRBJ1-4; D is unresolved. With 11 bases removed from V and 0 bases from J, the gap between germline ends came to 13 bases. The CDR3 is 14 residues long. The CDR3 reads CAPSSRTTNEKLFF. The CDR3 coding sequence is TGTGCCCCCAGCAGTAGAACAACTAATGAAAAACTGTTTTTT.

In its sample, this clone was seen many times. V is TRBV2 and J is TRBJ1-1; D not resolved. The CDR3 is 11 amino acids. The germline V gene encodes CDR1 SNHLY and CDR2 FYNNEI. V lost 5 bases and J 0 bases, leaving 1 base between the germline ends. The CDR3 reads CASSLNTEAFF. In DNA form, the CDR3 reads TGTGCCAGCAGTCTGAACACTGAAGCTTTCTTT.

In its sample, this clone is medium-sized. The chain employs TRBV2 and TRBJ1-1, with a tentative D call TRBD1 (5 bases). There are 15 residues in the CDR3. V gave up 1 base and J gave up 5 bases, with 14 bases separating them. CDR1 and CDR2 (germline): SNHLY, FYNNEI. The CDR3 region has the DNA TGTGCCAGCAGTGAAGAGAGATGGGGGGATACTGAAGCTTTCTTT. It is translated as CASSEERWGDTEAFF.

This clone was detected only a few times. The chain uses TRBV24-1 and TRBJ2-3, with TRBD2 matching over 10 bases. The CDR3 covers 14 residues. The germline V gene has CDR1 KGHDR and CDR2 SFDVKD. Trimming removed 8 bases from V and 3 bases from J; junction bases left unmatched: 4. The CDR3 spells CATTGTSVTDTQYF. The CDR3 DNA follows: TGTGCCACCACCGGGACTAGCGTGACAGATACGCAGTATTTT.

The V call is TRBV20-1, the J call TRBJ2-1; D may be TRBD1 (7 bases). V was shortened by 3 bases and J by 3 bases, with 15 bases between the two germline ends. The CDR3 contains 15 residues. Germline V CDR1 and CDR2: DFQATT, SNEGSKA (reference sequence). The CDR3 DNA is TGCAGTGCTAGTGGCGGGACAGTCGACTACAATGAGCAGTTCTTC. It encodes CSASGGTVDYNEQFF.

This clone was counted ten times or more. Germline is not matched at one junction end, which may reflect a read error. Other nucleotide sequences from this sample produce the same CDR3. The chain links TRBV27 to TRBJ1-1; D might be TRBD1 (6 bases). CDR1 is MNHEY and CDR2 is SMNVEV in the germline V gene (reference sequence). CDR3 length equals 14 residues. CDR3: CASSLYDRNTEAFF. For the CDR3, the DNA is TGTGCCAGCAGTCTTTATGACAGGAACACTGAGGCTTTCTTT.

CDR3 protein: CSARVGLSQTYEQYF. DNA for the CDR3: TGCAGTGCTAGAGTGGGCCTGAGCCAGACCTACGAGCAGTACTTC. The V and J genes are TRBV20-1 and TRBJ2-7; D gene uncertain. From germline, CDR1 is DFQATT and CDR2 SNEGSKA (reference sequence). CDR3 length: 15 residues. Trimming shortened V by 1 base and J by 2 bases, and 15 bases separated the two germline ends.

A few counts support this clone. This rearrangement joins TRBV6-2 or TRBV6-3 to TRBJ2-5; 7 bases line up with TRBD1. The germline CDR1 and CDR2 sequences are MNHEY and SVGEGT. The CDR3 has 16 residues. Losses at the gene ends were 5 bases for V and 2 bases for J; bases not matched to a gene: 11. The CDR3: CASSGMTLDRQETQYF. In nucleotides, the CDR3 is TGTGCCAGCAGTGGGATGACCCTGGACAGGCAAGAGACCCAGTACTTC.

As DNA, the CDR3 is TGTGCCAGCACCGAGACAGGGGGCCCCACTGAAGCTTTCTTT. Protein product: CASTETGGPTEAFF. The genes are TRBV6-4 and TRBJ1-1, with 10 bases aligning to TRBD1. Losses at the gene ends were 7 bases for V and 4 bases for J; bases not matched to a gene: 6. Germline assignment: CDR1 MRHNA and CDR2 SNTAGT. The CDR3 runs to 14 residues.

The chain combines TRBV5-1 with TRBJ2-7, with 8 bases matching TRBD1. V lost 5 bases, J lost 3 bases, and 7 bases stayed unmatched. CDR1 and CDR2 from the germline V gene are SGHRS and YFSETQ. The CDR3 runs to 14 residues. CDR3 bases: TGCGCCAGCAGGGACAGGGAGAACTTCTACGAGCAGTACTTC. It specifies CASRDRENFYEQYF.

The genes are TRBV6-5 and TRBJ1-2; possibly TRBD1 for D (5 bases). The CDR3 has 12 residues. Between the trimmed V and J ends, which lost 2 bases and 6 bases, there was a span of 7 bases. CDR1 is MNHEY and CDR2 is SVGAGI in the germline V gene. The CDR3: CASSYEGNGYTF. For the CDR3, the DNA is TGTGCCAGCAGTTACGAGGGGAATGGCTACACCTTC.

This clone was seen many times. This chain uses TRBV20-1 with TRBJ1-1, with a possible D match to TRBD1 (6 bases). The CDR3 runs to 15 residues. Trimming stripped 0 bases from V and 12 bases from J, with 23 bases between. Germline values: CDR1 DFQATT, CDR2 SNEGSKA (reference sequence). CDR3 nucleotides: TGCAGTGCTAGAGATTCTCGAGGAGGGGGGCGCGGGCCTTTCTTT. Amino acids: CSARDSRGGGRGPFF.

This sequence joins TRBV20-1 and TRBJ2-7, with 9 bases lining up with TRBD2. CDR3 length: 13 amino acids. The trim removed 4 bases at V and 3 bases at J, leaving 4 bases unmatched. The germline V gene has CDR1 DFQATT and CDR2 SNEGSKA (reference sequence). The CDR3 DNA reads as TGCAGTGCTACTGGCGGGAGGGGCTACGAGCAGTACTTC. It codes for CSATGGRGYEQYF.

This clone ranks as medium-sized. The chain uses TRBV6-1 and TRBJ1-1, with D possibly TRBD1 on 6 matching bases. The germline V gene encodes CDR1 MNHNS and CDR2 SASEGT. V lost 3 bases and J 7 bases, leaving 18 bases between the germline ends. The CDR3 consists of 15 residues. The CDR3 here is CASSEAVRGHGEAFF. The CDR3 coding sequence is TGTGCCAGCAGTGAGGCCGTCCGGGGGCATGGTGAAGCTTTCTTT.

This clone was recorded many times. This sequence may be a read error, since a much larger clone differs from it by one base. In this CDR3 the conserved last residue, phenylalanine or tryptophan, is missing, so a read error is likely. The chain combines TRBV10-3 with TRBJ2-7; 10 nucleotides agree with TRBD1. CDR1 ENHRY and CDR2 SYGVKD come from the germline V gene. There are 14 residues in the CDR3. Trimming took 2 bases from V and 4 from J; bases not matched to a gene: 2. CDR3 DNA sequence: TGTGCCATCAGTGAGATGGGACAGGGGTACGAGCAGTACTCC. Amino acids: CAISEMGQGYEQYS.

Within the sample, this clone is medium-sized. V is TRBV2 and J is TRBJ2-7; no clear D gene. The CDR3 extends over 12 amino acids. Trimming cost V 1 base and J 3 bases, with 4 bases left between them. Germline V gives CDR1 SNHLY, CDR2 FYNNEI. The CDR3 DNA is TGTGCCAGCAGTGAAGGGAACTACGAGCAGTACTTC. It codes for CASSEGNYEQYF.

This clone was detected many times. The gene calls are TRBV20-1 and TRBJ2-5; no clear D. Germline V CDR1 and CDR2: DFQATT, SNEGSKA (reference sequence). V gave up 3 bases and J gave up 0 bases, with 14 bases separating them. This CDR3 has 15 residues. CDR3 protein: CSASSSQEYQETQYF. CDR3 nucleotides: TGCAGTGCTAGTAGCTCCCAGGAGTACCAAGAGACCCAGTACTTC.

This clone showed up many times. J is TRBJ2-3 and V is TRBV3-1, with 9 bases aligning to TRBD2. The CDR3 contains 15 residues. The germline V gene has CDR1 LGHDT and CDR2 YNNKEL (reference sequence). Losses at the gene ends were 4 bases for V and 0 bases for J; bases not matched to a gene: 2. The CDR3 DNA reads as TGTGCCAGCAGCCCAACTAGCGGGAGCACAGATACGCAGTATTTT. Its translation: CASSPTSGSTDTQYF.

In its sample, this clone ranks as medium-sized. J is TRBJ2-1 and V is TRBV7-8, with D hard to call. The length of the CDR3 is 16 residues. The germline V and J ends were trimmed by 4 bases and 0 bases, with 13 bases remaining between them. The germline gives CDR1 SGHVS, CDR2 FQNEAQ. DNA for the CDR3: TGTGCCAGCAGCTCAAGTCAGGATAGCTCCTACAATGAGCAGTTCTTC. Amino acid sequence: CASSSSQDSSYNEQFF.

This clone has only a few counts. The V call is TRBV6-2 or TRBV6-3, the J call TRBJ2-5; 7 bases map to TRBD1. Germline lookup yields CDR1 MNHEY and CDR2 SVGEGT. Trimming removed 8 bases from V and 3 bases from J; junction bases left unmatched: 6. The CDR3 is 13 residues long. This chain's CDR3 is CASRRTGEETQYF. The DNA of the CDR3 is TGTGCCAGCCGGAGAACAGGGGAAGAGACCCAGTACTTC.

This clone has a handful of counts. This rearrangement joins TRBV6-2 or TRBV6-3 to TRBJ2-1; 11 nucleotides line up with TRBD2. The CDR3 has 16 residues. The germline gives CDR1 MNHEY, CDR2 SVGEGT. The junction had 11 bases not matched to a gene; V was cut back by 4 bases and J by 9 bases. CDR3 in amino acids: CASSLYSGGAESEQFF. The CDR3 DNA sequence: TGTGCCAGCAGTTTATATAGCGGGGGGGCTGAGAGTGAGCAGTTCTTC.

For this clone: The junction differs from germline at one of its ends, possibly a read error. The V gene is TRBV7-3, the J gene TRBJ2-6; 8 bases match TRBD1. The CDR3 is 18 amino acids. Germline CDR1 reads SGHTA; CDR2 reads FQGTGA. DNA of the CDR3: TGTGCCATCAGCCTCAAGACAGGGGATCAGTCTGGGGCCAACGTCCTGAATTTC. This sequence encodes CAISLKTGDQSGANVLNF.

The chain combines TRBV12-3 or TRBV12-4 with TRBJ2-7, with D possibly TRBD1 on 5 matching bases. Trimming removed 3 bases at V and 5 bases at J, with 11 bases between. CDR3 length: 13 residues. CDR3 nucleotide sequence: TGTGCCAGCAGTTTGCAGGGTTTCCACGAGCAGTACTTC. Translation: CASSLQGFHEQYF.

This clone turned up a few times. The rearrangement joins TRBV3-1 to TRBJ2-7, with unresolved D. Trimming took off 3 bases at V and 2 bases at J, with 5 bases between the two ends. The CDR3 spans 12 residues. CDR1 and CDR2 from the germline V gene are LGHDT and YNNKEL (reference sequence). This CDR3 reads CASSQIPYEQYF. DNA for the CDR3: TGTGCCAGCAGCCAGATCCCCTACGAGCAGTACTTC.

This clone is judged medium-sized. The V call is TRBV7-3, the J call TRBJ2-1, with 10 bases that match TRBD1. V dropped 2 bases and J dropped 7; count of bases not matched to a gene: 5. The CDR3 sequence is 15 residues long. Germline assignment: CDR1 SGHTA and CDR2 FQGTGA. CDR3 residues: CASSLGGQGGNEQFF. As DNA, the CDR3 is TGTGCCAGCAGCTTAGGAGGACAGGGGGGGAATGAGCAGTTCTTC.

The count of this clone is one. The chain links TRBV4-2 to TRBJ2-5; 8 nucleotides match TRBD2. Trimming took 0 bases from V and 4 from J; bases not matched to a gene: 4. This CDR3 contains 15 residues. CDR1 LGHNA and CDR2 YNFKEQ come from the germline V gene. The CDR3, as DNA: TGTGCCAGCAGCCAAGATACGGGGGGGCCAGAGACCCAGTACTTC. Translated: CASSQDTGGPETQYF.

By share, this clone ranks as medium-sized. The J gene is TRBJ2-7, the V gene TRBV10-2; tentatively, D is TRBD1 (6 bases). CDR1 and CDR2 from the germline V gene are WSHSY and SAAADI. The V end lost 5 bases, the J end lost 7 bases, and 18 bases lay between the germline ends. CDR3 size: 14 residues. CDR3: CASSPGQRVGEQYF. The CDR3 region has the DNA TGCGCCAGCAGTCCAGGACAGCGCGTGGGGGAGCAGTACTTC.

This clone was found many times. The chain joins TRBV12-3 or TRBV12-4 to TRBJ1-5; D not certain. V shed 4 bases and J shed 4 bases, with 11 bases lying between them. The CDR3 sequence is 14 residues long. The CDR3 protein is CASSSLGENQPQHF. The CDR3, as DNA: TGTGCCAGCAGTTCTCTCGGGGAAAATCAGCCCCAGCATTTT.

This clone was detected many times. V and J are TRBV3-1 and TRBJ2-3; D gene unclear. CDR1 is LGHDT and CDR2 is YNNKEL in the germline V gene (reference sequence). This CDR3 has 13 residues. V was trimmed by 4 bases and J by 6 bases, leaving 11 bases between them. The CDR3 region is CASSRSLGDTQYF. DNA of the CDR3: TGTGCCAGCAGCCGCTCGCTGGGGGATACGCAGTATTTT.

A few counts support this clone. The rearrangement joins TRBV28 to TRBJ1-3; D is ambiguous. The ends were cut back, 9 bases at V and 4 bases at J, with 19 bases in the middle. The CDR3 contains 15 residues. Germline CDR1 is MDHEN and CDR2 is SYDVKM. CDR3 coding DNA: TGTGCCAGTGGCTCTATGGAGTCATTAGGAAACACCATATATTTT. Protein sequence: CASGSMESLGNTIYF.

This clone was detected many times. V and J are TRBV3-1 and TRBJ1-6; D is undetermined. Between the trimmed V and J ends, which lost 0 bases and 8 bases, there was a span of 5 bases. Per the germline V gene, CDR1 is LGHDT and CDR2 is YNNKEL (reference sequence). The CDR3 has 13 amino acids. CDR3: CASSQDGYSPLHF. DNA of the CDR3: TGTGCCAGCAGCCAAGATGGCTATTCACCCCTCCACTTT. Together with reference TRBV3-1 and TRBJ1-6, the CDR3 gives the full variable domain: DTAVSQTPKYLVTQMGNDKSIKCEQNLGHDTMYWYKQDSKKFLKIMFSYNNKELIINETVPNRFSPKSPDKAHLNLHINSLELGDSAVYFCASSQDGYSPLHFGNGTRLTVT.